The rows below give T cell receptor beta chains drawn from one sample of a study of blood T cell repertoires in COVID-19. Only in-frame clones appear in the TCRdb table, and some are missing; sequencing was by immunoSEQ multiplex PCR. The table has tens of thousands of clones, roughly 91% seen once. Source material: peripheral blood. The receptors were gathered from a human donor in a cohort sampled during active COVID-19. The CDR3 runs from the conserved cysteine through the conserved F or W.

V gene: TRBV18
J gene: TRBJ2-5
CDR3 protein: CASSPLGTGRRIQETQYF

V gene: TRBV7-2
J gene: TRBJ2-3
CDR3 protein: CASSLAGAVDTQYF

V gene: TRBV5-1
J gene: TRBJ2-7
CDR3 protein: CASSLTSTSGYYEQYF

V gene: TRBV30
J gene: TRBJ2-7
CDR3 protein: CAWTPWSSSYEQYF

V gene: TRBV5-1
J gene: TRBJ2-3
CDR3 protein: CASSLVGPTDTQYF

V gene: TRBV7-8
J gene: TRBJ1-1
CDR3 protein: CASSFGYRGRPKNTEAFF

V gene: TRBV7-9
J gene: TRBJ2-5
CDR3 protein: CASSLPHRLAGIKETQYF

V gene: TRBV5-1
J gene: TRBJ2-3
CDR3 protein: CASRPTGQKYDTQYF

V gene: TRBV12-3/TRBV12-4
J gene: TRBJ1-2
CDR3 protein: CASSRQGYDGYTF

V gene: TRBV6-2/TRBV6-3
J gene: TRBJ2-6
CDR3 protein: CASSYFWDRGAGGANVLTF

V gene: TRBV27
J gene: TRBJ1-6
CDR3 protein: CASNAGTGPNSPLHF

V gene: TRBV28
J gene: TRBJ2-7
CDR3 protein: CASRSPQNYEQYF

V gene: TRBV9
J gene: TRBJ2-3
CDR3 protein: CASSVDTISTDTQYF

V gene: TRBV5-4
J gene: TRBJ1-2
CDR3 protein: CASSRGQAYDGGYTF

V gene: TRBV3-1/TRBV3-2
J gene: TRBJ1-1
CDR3 protein: CATRGGTEAFF

V gene: TRBV3-1/TRBV3-2
J gene: TRBJ2-7
CDR3 protein: CASSPLAGLGEQYF

V gene: TRBV5-1
J gene: TRBJ2-1
CDR3 protein: CASSLGLAGVYEQFF

V gene: TRBV6-5
J gene: TRBJ1-5
CDR3 protein: CASSNFRGSNQPQHF

V gene: TRBV5-1
J gene: TRBJ2-2
CDR3 protein: CASSLGQGANTGELFF

V gene: TRBV6-2/TRBV6-3
J gene: TRBJ2-3
CDR3 protein: CASSRRLAGSSTDTQYF

V gene: TRBV25-1
J gene: TRBJ2-2
CDR3 protein: CASSESLAGGTGELFF

V gene: TRBV9
J gene: TRBJ2-6
CDR3 protein: CASSVGGISGANVLTF

V gene: TRBV10-3
J gene: TRBJ2-4
CDR3 protein: CAISGSTSGVIQYF

V gene: TRBV15
J gene: TRBJ1-4
CDR3 protein: CATSRDRDAQGGGEKLFF

V gene: TRBV5-4
J gene: TRBJ2-5
CDR3 protein: CASSAMGLAEETQYF

V gene: TRBV2
J gene: TRBJ2-1
CDR3 protein: CASSERDRGGQFF

V gene: TRBV7-2
J gene: TRBJ2-5
CDR3 protein: CASSLVAGRLWETQYF

V gene: TRBV19
J gene: TRBJ2-7
CDR3 protein: CASSLLETGKDEQYF

V gene: TRBV18
J gene: TRBJ2-1
CDR3 protein: CASSLDRGSYNEQFF

V gene: TRBV5-1
J gene: TRBJ2-1
CDR3 protein: CASSSDSSRDEQFF

V gene: TRBV7-9
J gene: TRBJ1-5
CDR3 protein: CASSAGGDQPQHF

V gene: TRBV6-5
J gene: TRBJ2-7
CDR3 protein: CASSTGTSGKYEQYF

V gene: TRBV4-2
J gene: TRBJ2-1
CDR3 protein: CASSQVLAGRAYNEQFF

V gene: TRBV9
J gene: TRBJ1-1
CDR3 protein: CASSVTTMNTEAFF

V gene: TRBV4-3
J gene: TRBJ2-2
CDR3 protein: CASSQDKSVAANTGELFF

V gene: TRBV5-4
J gene: TRBJ2-7
CDR3 protein: CASSLQGAGSGYEQYF

V gene: TRBV4-3
J gene: TRBJ2-3
CDR3 protein: CASSQAGTGSDTQYF